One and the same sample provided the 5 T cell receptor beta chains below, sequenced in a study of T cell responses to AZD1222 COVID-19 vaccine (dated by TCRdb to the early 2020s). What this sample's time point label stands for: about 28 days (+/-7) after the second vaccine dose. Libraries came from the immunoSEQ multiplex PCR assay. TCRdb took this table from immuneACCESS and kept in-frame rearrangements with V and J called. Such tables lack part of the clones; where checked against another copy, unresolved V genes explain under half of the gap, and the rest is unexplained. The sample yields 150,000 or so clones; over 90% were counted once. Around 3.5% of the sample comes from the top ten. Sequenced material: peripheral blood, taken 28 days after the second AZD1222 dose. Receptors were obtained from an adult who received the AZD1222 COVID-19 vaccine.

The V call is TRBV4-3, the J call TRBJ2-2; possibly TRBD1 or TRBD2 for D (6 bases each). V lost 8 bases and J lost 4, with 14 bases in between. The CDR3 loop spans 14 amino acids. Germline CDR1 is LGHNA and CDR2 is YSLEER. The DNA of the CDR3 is TGCGCCAGCCGGGGGCCTCTCGGCACCGGGGAGCTGTTTTTT. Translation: CASRGPLGTGELFF.

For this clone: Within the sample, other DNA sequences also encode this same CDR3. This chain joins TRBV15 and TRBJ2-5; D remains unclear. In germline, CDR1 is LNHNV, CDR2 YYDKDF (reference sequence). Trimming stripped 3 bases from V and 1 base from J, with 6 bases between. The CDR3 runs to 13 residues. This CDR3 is CATSRARQETQYF. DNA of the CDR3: TGTGCCACCAGCAGGGCGCGCCAAGAGACCCAGTACTTC. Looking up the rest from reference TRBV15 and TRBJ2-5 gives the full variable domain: DAMVIQNPRYQVTQFGKPVTLSCSQTLNHNVMYWYQQKSSQAPKLLFHYYDKDFNNEADTPDNFQSRRPNTSFCFLDIRSPGLGDTAMYLCATSRARQETQYFGPGTRLLVL.

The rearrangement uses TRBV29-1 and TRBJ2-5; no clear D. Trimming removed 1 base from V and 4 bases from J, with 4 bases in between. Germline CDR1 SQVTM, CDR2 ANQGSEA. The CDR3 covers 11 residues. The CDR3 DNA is TGCAGCGTTGAAGTTGCAGAGACCCAGTACTTC. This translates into CSVEVAETQYF.

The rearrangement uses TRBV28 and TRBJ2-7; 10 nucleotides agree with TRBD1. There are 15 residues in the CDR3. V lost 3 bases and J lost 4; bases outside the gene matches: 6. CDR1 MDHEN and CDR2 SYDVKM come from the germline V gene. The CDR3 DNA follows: TGTGCCAGCAGTTTCCGGGACAGGGGAGGGTACGAGCAGTACTTC. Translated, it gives CASSFRDRGGYEQYF.

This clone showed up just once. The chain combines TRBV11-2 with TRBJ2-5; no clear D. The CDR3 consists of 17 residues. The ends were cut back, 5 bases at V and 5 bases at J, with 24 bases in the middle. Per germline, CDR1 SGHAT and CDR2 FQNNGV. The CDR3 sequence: CASSQSRPDADGETQYF. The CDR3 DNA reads TGTGCCAGCAGCCAATCCCGACCAGACGCAGACGGGGAGACCCAGTACTTC.